These T cell receptor beta chains were read from a single sample in a study of blood T cell repertoires in COVID-19. Method: immunoSEQ multiplex PCR; TCRdb's copy keeps in-frame clones and lacks some. There are around 120,000 clones in the sample; less than 90% occur only once, and around 2.3% lies in the top ten. The sample taken for sequencing was PBMCs or T cells enriched from blood (not recorded which). The receptors originated from a woman in her fifties or sixties who had recovered from COVID-19. Each CDR3 is given with its conserved first and last residue. The order of the fields is J gene, V gene, CDR3 length, CDR3 protein.

>TRBJ1-5|TRBV27|15
CASSPRTVSNQPQHF
>TRBJ1-1|TRBV7-2|19
CASSLALSGTVQLNTEAFF
>TRBJ2-5|TRBV5-1|15
CASSGVGGVGETQYF
>TRBJ1-2|TRBV5-1|12
CASSLDRVGYTF
>TRBJ2-1|TRBV3-1/TRBV3-2|20
CASSHSLPLGAASSYNEQFF
>TRBJ1-3|TRBV30|14
CAWSVYSGQNTIYF
>TRBJ2-5|TRBV5-1|15
CASRPVYRGQETQYF
>TRBJ2-5|TRBV30|12
CAWSGGGETQYF
>TRBJ1-5|TRBV27|15
CASSSAQDSNQPQHF
>TRBJ1-1|TRBV6-5|16
CASSYSGGTGGLSAFF
>TRBJ1-2|TRBV4-3|16
CASSQDGGQGVYGYTF
>TRBJ2-5|TRBV4-1|13
CASSPLVRETQYF
>TRBJ2-7|TRBV14|17
CASSQEGAGTGGYEQYF
>TRBJ1-2|TRBV28|14
CASSLADRGSGYTF
>TRBJ2-2|TRBV10-3|13
CAIRGEGGGELFF
>TRBJ2-5|TRBV10-3|14
CAISETDSQETQYF
>TRBJ1-1|TRBV5-1|13
CASSPDSGAEAFF
>TRBJ2-5|TRBV5-5|14
CASSKGTGRETQYF
>TRBJ1-4|TRBV7-2|15
CASSLTGSYNEKLFF
>TRBJ2-1|TRBV29-1|13
CSVDSGVNNEQFF
>TRBJ1-3|TRBV5-1|15
CASSSTGETGNTIYF
>TRBJ2-3|TRBV6-5|14
CASSYSRSTDTQYF
>TRBJ1-2|TRBV6-1|15
CASSDGSTGSYGYTF
>TRBJ2-3|TRBV2|12
CASMQGLDTQYF
>TRBJ2-7|TRBV7-2|17
CASSLSVMGTGNYEQYF
>TRBJ2-1|TRBV3-1/TRBV3-2|17
CASSPYSTGGYYNEQFF
>TRBJ1-6|TRBV5-1|14
CASSLDRVQSPLHF
>TRBJ1-2|TRBV29-1|14
CSVEDSGMYYGYTF
>TRBJ2-1|TRBV11-3|17
CASSLRISGDGYNEQFF
>TRBJ2-3|TRBV24-1|14
CATRGAPDTDTQYF
>TRBJ1-2|TRBV15|14
CATSRVRENYGYTF
>TRBJ2-7|TRBV14|12
CASSLQRYEQYF
>TRBJ2-2|TRBV9|16
CASSPDRAANTGELFF
>TRBJ1-4|TRBV5-6|14
CASSFGHDNEKLFF
>TRBJ2-2|TRBV5-1|15
CASRTSITNTGELFF
>TRBJ1-2|TRBV25-1|14
CASSAVDREDGYTF
>TRBJ2-7|TRBV3-1/TRBV3-2|14
CASSQAGRTYEQYF
>TRBJ2-5|TRBV29-1|13
CSAEEGARGTQYF
>TRBJ2-5|TRBV20-1|16
CSASLGKRGLQETQYF
>TRBJ2-7|TRBV6-5|15
CASSYREQGGYEQYF
>TRBJ2-4|TRBV12-3/TRBV12-4|11
CASSSDRVLYF
>TRBJ1-5|TRBV6-5|13
CAIRQGAGQPQHF
>TRBJ1-2|TRBV6-5|13
CASRATGGSGYTF
>TRBJ1-6|TRBV6-6|14
CASSPRDSPSPLHF
>TRBJ1-1|TRBV19|15
CASSSARSRNTEAFF
>TRBJ2-5|TRBV5-8|16
CASSLGPGVVWETQYF
>TRBJ2-4|TRBV18|14
CASSPGAAKNIQYF
>TRBJ1-3|TRBV27|14
CASSRDRGLDTIYF
>TRBJ2-3|TRBV4-2|14
CASSQSGATDTQYF
>TRBJ1-1|TRBV11-2|13
CASSTTGNTEAFF
>TRBJ2-1|TRBV19|15
CASSIYGQGGNEQFF
>TRBJ2-1|TRBV4-3|17
CASSQDYRGSSYNEQFF
>TRBJ1-4|TRBV4-1|15
CASSPQDSSNEKLFF
>TRBJ2-7|TRBV5-1|16
CASSPGTGTSSYEQYF
>TRBJ2-3|TRBV7-2|15
CASSQPRGGEDTQYF
>TRBJ1-2|TRBV6-2/TRBV6-3|15
CASSSGTGRNYGYTF
>TRBJ2-5|TRBV5-1|14
CASSQDGGQETQYF